This T cell receptor beta chain was obtained from a study of graft-versus-host responses after intestinal transplantation. The germline V gene has CDR1 MNHNS and CDR2 SASEGT. Trimming at V came to 0 bases and at J to 5 bases, leaving 6 bases not matched to a gene. CDR3 size: 15 residues. For this clone: What it recognizes is unknown.

The data were produced by immunoSEQ multiplex PCR, yet TCRdb's version contains in-frame clones alone and is incomplete. The sample consists of under 100,000 clones, 94% of them appearing once. The TCR comes from a human donor who was the organ donor for an intestinal transplant. Specimen: unstimulated CD4+ T cells sorted from spleen or lymph node cells, collected before transplant. This chain uses TRBV6-1 with TRBJ1-1; 7 nucleotides align to TRBD1. CDR3 region: CASSEALGGWTEAFF. DNA for the CDR3: TGTGCCAGCAGTGAAGCGCTAGGGGGCTGGACTGAAGCTTTCTTT.